One and the same sample provided the 20 T cell receptor beta chains below, sequenced in a study of cytomegalovirus exposure and HLA in healthy donors. PCR amplification relied on 60 Vbeta primers (plus 13 Jbeta primers). Sequencing was performed with immunoSEQ multiplex PCR; in TCRdb, only in-frame clones are kept and a portion is missing. The sample contains a few hundred thousand clones, more than 60% of which appear only once. The specimen was PBMCs. These receptors came from a woman aged 60-70 years in good health and CMV-seropositive.

This clone has just one count. This chain connects TRBV5-1 to TRBJ1-2; 7 nucleotides match TRBD1. CDR1 SGHRS and CDR2 YFSETQ come from the germline V gene. The CDR3 consists of 13 residues. The V gene end was trimmed by 0 bases and the J gene end by 6 bases; junction bases not matched to a gene: 2. CDR3 protein: CASSLVGGHGYTF. The CDR3 DNA sequence: TGCGCCAGCAGCTTGGTAGGGGGCCATGGCTACACCTTC.

The chain employs TRBV28 and TRBJ2-7; 7 nucleotides line up with TRBD1. After removal of 5 bases from V and 3 bases from J, the junction contained 7 bases not matched to a gene. CDR1 and CDR2 from the germline V gene are MDHEN and SYDVKM. The CDR3 is made up of 14 amino acids. CDR3: CASSPGQRVYEQYF. The CDR3 DNA reads TGTGCCAGCAGTCCGGGACAGCGTGTCTACGAGCAGTACTTC.

This chain connects TRBV5-1 to TRBJ2-5; 8 bases align to TRBD1. After removal of 4 bases from V and 5 bases from J, the junction contained 10 bases not matched to a gene. This CDR3 is built from 15 residues. CDR1 is SGHRS and CDR2 is YFSETQ in the germline V gene. Written as DNA, the CDR3 is TGCGCCAGCAGCCGGACAGGGACCCCAGAGGAGACCCAGTACTTC. Protein product: CASSRTGTPEETQYF.

The chain recombines TRBV9 with TRBJ2-3, with TRBD1 identical over 7 bases. Unmatched junction bases numbered 12, after V lost 0 bases and J lost 5 bases. The CDR3 is 17 amino acids. CDR1 is SGDLS and CDR2 is YYNGEE in the germline V gene. The CDR3 protein is CASSVATRTGWQDTQYF. DNA for the CDR3: TGTGCCAGCAGCGTAGCAACCAGGACAGGATGGCAAGATACGCAGTATTTT.

This chain uses TRBV5-1 with TRBJ2-2; maybe TRBD2 (6 bases). V shed 0 bases and J shed 7 bases, with 19 bases lying between them. Per germline, CDR1 SGHRS and CDR2 YFSETQ. The CDR3 runs 17 residues. Here the CDR3 DNA reads TGCGCCAGCAGCTTGGGGGGAGGTTCGCGTAGCATCGGGGAGCTGTTTTTT. Translation gives CASSLGGGSRSIGELFF.

The chain carries TRBV4-3 and TRBJ2-5; TRBD2 matches 7 bases. Trimming at V came to 0 bases and at J to 5 bases, leaving 6 bases not matched to a gene. This CDR3 is 15 amino acids long. Looked up from germline, CDR1 is LGHNA and CDR2 is YSLEER. This chain's CDR3 is CASSQDGLGGETQYF. The CDR3 bases are TGCGCCAGCAGCCAAGATGGACTAGGAGGGGAGACCCAGTACTTC.

The genes are TRBV6-5 and TRBJ2-7; D might be TRBD1 (5 bases). Germline V CDR1 and CDR2: MNHEY, SVGAGI. The CDR3 is 13 amino acids. With 7 bases removed from V and 7 bases from J, the gap between germline ends came to 17 bases. In DNA form, the CDR3 reads TGTGCCAGCATAGCACCGGGCTCAGGGGAGCAGTACTTC. This encodes CASIAPGSGEQYF.

With regard to this clone: An end of the junction differs from the germline gene, which may be a read error. J is TRBJ2-7 and V is TRBV7-9, with 11 bases fitting TRBD2. The CDR3 is 18 amino acids. The V gene's germline CDR1 is SEHNR and CDR2 FQNEAQ (reference sequence). CDR3 DNA sequence: TGTTCCAGCGTCGATGTCGCCACTACCTTAGCGGGAGGGTACGAGCAGTACTTC. Residues: CSSVDVATTLAGGYEQYF.

The chain uses TRBV28 and TRBJ1-1; TRBD1 matches 8 bases. The CDR3 has 14 amino acids. J was trimmed by 4 bases and V by 5 bases; bases with no gene match: 6. Germline loops: CDR1 MDHEN, CDR2 SYDVKM. The DNA of the CDR3 is TGTGCCAGCAGTCTCGCAGGGGGCAGCACTGAAGCTTTCTTT. Amino acids: CASSLAGGSTEAFF.

The chain carries TRBV5-8 and TRBJ1-3, with D perhaps TRBD1 (5 bases). The CDR3 has 16 residues. V gave up 0 bases and J gave up 2 bases, with 12 bases separating them. Germline-derived CDR1 and CDR2 are SGHTS and YDEGEE. The CDR3 DNA follows: TGTGCCAGCAGCTTGGAGGCAGGGACTCCTGGAAACACCATATATTTT. It specifies CASSLEAGTPGNTIYF.

This clone was seen a single time. The V gene is TRBV27, the J gene TRBJ2-7, with D perhaps TRBD2 (6 bases). Germline V gene lookup returns CDR1 MNHEY and CDR2 SMNVEV (reference sequence). There are 14 residues in the CDR3. Trimming removed 3 bases at V and 4 bases at J, with 13 bases between. In DNA, the CDR3 is TGTGCCAGCAGTTTTGACGGGGAGGCTTACGAGCAGTACTTC. It translates to CASSFDGEAYEQYF.

The chain has TRBV5-1 and TRBJ2-2; a weak D match, TRBD1 (5 bases). Trimming removed 2 bases from V and 0 bases from J, with 8 bases in between. Germline loops: CDR1 SGHRS, CDR2 YFSETQ. This CDR3 has 15 amino acids. CDR3 sequence: CASSLATANTGELFF. The CDR3 DNA reads TGCGCCAGCAGCTTAGCGACAGCGAACACCGGGGAGCTGTTTTTT.

The chain combines TRBV2 with TRBJ2-5; 7 bases fit TRBD2. The germline CDR1 and CDR2 sequences are SNHLY and FYNNEI. The CDR3 consists of 14 residues. The V and J ends lost 2 bases and 1 base, in that order; junction bases with no gene match: 1. The CDR3 sequence: CASSELAVQETQYF. CDR3 nucleotide sequence: TGTGCCAGCAGTGAACTAGCGGTCCAAGAGACCCAGTACTTC.

This clone was picked up a small number of times. The gene calls are TRBV5-4 and TRBJ1-1, with a possible D match to TRBD1 (6 bases). V was clipped by 4 bases and J by 1 base, with 14 bases between them. CDR1 SGHNT and CDR2 YYREEE come from the germline V gene (reference sequence). The CDR3 covers 15 residues. CDR3 DNA sequence: TGTGCCAGCAGCATGGCAGGGGTTGGGAACACTGAAGCTTTCTTT. Its translation is CASSMAGVGNTEAFF. The whole variable domain, remainder taken from reference TRBV5-4 and TRBJ1-1, is ETGVTQSPTHLIKTRGQQVTLRCSSQSGHNTVSWYQQALGQGPQFIFQYYREEENGRGNFPPRFSGLQFPNYSSELNVNALELDDSALYLCASSMAGVGNTEAFFGQGTRLTVV.

The chain links TRBV28 to TRBJ2-1; TRBD1 matches 7 bases. Germline assignment: CDR1 MDHEN and CDR2 SYDVKM. The trim removed 6 bases at V and 8 bases at J, leaving 4 bases unmatched. This CDR3 region has 12 residues. The CDR3 coding sequence is TGTGCCAGCAGGGACGACAGGGATGAGCAGTTCTTC. Protein sequence: CASRDDRDEQFF.

V and J are TRBV19 and TRBJ1-4; 8 nucleotides align to TRBD1. This CDR3 is built from 16 residues. The trim removed 5 bases at V and 2 bases at J, leaving 7 bases unmatched. CDR1 is LNHDA and CDR2 is SQIVND in the germline V gene (reference sequence). The CDR3: CASSLRTGWTNEKLFF. The CDR3, as DNA: TGTGCCAGTAGTTTGAGGACAGGGTGGACTAATGAAAAACTGTTTTTT.

The sample holds one count of this clone. V usage is TRBV25-1 and J usage is TRBJ1-6, with D tentatively TRBD1 (6 bases). Trimming stripped 2 bases from V and 10 bases from J, with 15 bases between. The CDR3 runs 15 residues. Germline CDR1 and CDR2: MGHDK and SYGVNS. In DNA form, the CDR3 reads TGTGCCAGCAGTGAAACCAAAACAGGGAACTCACCCCTCCACTTT. Translation: CASSETKTGNSPLHF.

The V call is TRBV5-1, the J call TRBJ2-7; D possibly corresponds to TRBD1 (5 bases). CDR1 and CDR2 from the germline V gene are SGHRS and YFSETQ. V shed 3 bases and J shed 1 base, with 8 bases lying between them. This CDR3 comprises 13 residues. The CDR3 loop reads CASSSGFSYEQYF. The DNA for the CDR3 is TGCGCCAGCAGCTCAGGGTTTTCCTACGAGCAGTACTTC.

This chain uses TRBV6-1 with TRBJ2-7; D is possibly TRBD1 (7 bases). V lost 1 base and J 5 bases, leaving 18 bases between the germline ends. The CDR3 runs 16 residues. Germline assignment: CDR1 MNHNS and CDR2 SASEGT. The CDR3 DNA sequence: TGTGCCAGCAGTGAAGTACCGGGGCAGGGGGGAAACGAGCAGTACTTC. Protein product: CASSEVPGQGGNEQYF.

V gene TRBV21-1 combines with J gene TRBJ1-2; the table assigns TRBD1, which was not confirmed against the DNA. TRBV21-1 is noted as a pseudogene. CDR3 length: 15 amino acids. CDR3 nucleotides: TGTGCCAGCAGCAAATCAAGGACAGTAGACTATGGCTACACCTTC. This translates into CASSKSRTVDYGYTF.